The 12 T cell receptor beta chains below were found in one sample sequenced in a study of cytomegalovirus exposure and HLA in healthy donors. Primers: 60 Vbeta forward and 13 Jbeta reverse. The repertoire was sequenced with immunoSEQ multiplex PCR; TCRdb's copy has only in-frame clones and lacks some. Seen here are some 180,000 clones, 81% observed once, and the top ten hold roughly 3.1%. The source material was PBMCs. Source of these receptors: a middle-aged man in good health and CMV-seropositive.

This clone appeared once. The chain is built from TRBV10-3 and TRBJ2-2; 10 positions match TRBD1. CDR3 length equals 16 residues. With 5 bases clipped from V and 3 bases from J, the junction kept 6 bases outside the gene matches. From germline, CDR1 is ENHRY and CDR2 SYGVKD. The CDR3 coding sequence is TGTGCCATCAGTACCGACAGGGGGCCTTACACCGGGGAGCTGTTTTTT. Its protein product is CAISTDRGPYTGELFF.

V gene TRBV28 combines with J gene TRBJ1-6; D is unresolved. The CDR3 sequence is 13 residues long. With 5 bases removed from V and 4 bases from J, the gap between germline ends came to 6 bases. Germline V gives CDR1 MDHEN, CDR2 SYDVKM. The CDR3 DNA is TGTGCCAGCAGTCCCCGTTATAATTCACCCCTCCACTTT. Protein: CASSPRYNSPLHF.

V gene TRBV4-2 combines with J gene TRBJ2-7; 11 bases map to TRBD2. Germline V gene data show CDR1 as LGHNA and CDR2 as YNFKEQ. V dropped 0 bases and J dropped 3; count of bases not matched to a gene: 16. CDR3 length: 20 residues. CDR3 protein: CASSQDRTGPGLAEIYEQYF. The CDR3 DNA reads TGTGCCAGCAGCCAAGATAGGACAGGTCCGGGACTAGCGGAGATCTACGAGCAGTACTTC.

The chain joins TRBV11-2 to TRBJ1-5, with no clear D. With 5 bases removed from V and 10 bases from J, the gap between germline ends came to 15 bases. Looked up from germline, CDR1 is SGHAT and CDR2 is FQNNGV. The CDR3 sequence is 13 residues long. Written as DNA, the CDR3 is TGTGCCAGCAGCGCAGAGGTAGGCCTACCCCAGCATTTT. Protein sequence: CASSAEVGLPQHF.

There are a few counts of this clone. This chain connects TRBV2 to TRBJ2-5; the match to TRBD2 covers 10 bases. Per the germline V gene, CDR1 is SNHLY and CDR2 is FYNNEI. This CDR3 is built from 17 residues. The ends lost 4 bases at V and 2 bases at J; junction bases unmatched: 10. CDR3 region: CASSGLEKRGGQETQYF. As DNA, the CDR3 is TGTGCCAGCAGTGGGCTCGAGAAGCGGGGGGGTCAAGAGACCCAGTACTTC.

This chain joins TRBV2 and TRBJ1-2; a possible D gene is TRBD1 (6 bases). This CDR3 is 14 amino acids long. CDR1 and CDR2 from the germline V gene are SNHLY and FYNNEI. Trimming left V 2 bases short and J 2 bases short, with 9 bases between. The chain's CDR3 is CASSESGQNYGYTF. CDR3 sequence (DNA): TGTGCCAGCAGTGAAAGTGGACAGAACTATGGCTACACCTTC.

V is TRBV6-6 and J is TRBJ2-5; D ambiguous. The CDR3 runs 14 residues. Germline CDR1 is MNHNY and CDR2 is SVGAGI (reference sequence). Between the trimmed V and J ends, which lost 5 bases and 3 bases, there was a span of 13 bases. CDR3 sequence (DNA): TGTGCCAGCAGTATTCCAAGCCCCGAAGAGACCCAGTACTTC. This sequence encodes CASSIPSPEETQYF.

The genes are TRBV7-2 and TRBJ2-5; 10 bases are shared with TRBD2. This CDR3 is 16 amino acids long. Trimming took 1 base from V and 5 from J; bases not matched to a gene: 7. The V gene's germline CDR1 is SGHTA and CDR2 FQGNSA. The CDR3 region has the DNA TGTGCCAGCAGCTTAGTCCTAGCGGGAGTGCAGGAGACCCAGTACTTC. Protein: CASSLVLAGVQETQYF.

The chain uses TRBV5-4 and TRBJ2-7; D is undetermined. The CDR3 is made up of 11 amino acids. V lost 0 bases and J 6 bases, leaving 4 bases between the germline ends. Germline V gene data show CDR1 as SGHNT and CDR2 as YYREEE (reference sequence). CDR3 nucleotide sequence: TGTGCCAGCAGCTTGGCCAGCGAGCAGTACTTC. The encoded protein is CASSLASEQYF.

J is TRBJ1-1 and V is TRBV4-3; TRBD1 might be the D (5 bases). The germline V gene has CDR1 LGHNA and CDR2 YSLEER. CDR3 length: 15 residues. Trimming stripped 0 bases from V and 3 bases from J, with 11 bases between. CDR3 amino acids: CASSQEWTGDTEAFF. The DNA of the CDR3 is TGCGCCAGCAGCCAAGAATGGACGGGGGACACTGAAGCTTTCTTT.

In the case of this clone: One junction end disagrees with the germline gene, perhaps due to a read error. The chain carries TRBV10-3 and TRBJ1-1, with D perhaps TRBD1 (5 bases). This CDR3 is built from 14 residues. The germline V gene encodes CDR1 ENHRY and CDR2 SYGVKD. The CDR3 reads CASSYSSRVPEAFF. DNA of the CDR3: TGTGCCAGCAGTTACTCGAGCAGGGTCCCTGAAGCTTTCTTT.

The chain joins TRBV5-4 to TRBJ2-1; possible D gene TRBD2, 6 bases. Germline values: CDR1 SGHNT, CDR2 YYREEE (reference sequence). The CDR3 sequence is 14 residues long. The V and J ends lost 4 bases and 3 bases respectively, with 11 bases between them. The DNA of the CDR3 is TGTGCCAGCAGCACGGGACTGAACTACAATGAGCAGTTCTTC. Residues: CASSTGLNYNEQFF. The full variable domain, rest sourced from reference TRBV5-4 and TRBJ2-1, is ETGVTQSPTHLIKTRGQQVTLRCSSQSGHNTVSWYQQALGQGPQFIFQYYREEENGRGNFPPRFSGLQFPNYSSELNVNALELDDSALYLCASSTGLNYNEQFFGPGTRLTVL.